This T cell receptor (beta chain) was identified during a study of blood T cell repertoires in COVID-19. Study details: Sites in the United States, Italy and Spain provided acute and convalescent COVID-19 samples. Nucleic acid was either cDNA or gDNA, and it came from T cells, B-cell-depleted T cells, or PBMCs.

In the original processing: Reference gene primer amplification yielded estimated nucleated cell counts. TCRdb keeps only in-frame clones here, not all; method: immunoSEQ multiplex PCR. V and J calls and clone size are as listed in that table; D and trimming were resolved from the DNA. Of 70,000 to 100,000 clones in the sample, roughly four fifths are singletons; the top ten hold 6% to 7.5%. This clone has only one observation. This sequence originates from a man aged 50 to 60 with active or convalescent COVID-19. Sequencing input: peripheral blood.

The CDR3 region has the DNA TGCGCCAGCATCGGGGGGCCTAGCACAGATACGCAGTATTTT. It translates to CASIGGPSTDTQYF. V and J are TRBV5-1 and TRBJ2-3; D might be TRBD2 (7 bases). CDR1 and CDR2 (germline): SGHRS, YFSETQ. This CDR3 region has 14 residues. Trimming left V 6 bases short and J 0 bases short, with 11 bases between.